Listed here are 4 T cell receptor beta chains from one sample, sequenced in a study of human T cells and chemical hapten exposure. TCRdb fed the RACE reads into MiXCR, producing one record per CDR3 protein. This table holds around 110,000 distinct CDR3 sequences, 10% to 12% found once. Time point of the sample: patch test 3, about 24 weeks after DPC sensitization. Treatment denoted: therapeutic diphenylcyclopropenone sensitization with weekly scalp DPC. Sequenced here: whole blood, sampled in connection with sensitization to the hapten diphenylcyclopropenone (DPC). The receptors here all came from a woman aged 50 to 65 with alopecia areata. Some clones in this sample may be carry-over from other donors' samples.

Ten or more counts support this clonotype. The chain joins TRBV5-1 to TRBJ1-1; 7 bases align to TRBD1. Germline lookup yields CDR1 SGHRS and CDR2 YFSETQ. CDR3 length: 14 residues. V lost 4 bases to trimming and J lost 2 bases; unmatched junction nucleotides: 5. CDR3 DNA sequence: TGCGCCAGCAGCACCGACAGGGCTAACACTGAAGCTTTCTTT. Protein product: CASSTDRANTEAFF.

The J gene is TRBJ1-2, the V gene TRBV3-1, with TRBD1 as a possible D gene (6 bases). Germline V gene sequence: CDR1 LGHDT, CDR2 YNNKEL (reference sequence). CDR3 size: 14 residues. Trimming stripped 4 bases from V and 8 bases from J, with 17 bases between. The CDR3 region has the DNA TGTGCCAGCAGCCGCCTGGCAGGGACAAGCGGCTACACCTTC. It is translated as CASSRLAGTSGYTF.

This clonotype turned up a few times. This rearrangement joins TRBV7-6 to TRBJ1-1; TRBD1 might be the D (6 bases). V lost 6 bases and J 1 base, leaving 9 bases between the germline ends. CDR1 is SGHVS, CDR2 FNYEAQ, per germline. The CDR3 extends over 13 amino acids. CDR3 DNA: TGTGCCAGCAGTCAGGACAGGAACACTGAAGCTTTCTTT. Translating it yields CASSQDRNTEAFF.

In this sample, this clonotype turned up many times. J is TRBJ2-7 and V is TRBV6-2 or TRBV6-3; no definite D call. The V gene lost 7 bases and the J gene lost 2 bases, with 15 bases spanning the gap. The length of the CDR3 is 14 residues. CDR1 and CDR2 from the germline V gene are MNHEY and SVGEGT. The CDR3 DNA follows: TGTGCCAGCACCTCGTTTTCCCGACCCTACGAGCAGTACTTC. It yields the protein CASTSFSRPYEQYF.